This T cell receptor beta chain originates from a study of blood T cell repertoires in COVID-19. The wider study: COVID-19 samples collected from the United States, Italy and Spain covered acute and convalescent phases.

Per the original data handling: Amplification of reference gene primers provided the estimated nucleated cell counts. Assay used: immunoSEQ multiplex PCR; TCRdb lists only in-frame clones, some missing. Clone size and the V and J calls come from that table; the DNA yielded D and trimming. The sample includes about 170,000 clones, 82% of them seen just once. V shed 4 bases, J shed 6 bases, and the junction held 5 bases outside the gene matches. The CDR3 consists of 14 residues. Germline CDR1 and CDR2: SGHRS and YFSETQ. The genes are TRBV5-1 and TRBJ2-2; 8 nucleotides match TRBD2. The sequence was obtained from a woman aged 80 or older with acute or convalescent COVID-19. Material: peripheral blood. Here the CDR3 reads CASSPGLGAGELFF. The CDR3 DNA reads as TGCGCCAGCAGCCCGGGACTAGGGGCCGGGGAGCTGTTTTTT. The full variable domain, its missing parts supplied by reference TRBV5-1 and TRBJ2-2, is KAGVTQTPRYLIKTRGQQVTLSCSPISGHRSVSWYQQTPGQGLQFLFEYFSETQRNKGNFPGRFSGRQFSNSRSEMNVSTLELGDSALYLCASSPGLGAGELFFGEGSRLTVL.